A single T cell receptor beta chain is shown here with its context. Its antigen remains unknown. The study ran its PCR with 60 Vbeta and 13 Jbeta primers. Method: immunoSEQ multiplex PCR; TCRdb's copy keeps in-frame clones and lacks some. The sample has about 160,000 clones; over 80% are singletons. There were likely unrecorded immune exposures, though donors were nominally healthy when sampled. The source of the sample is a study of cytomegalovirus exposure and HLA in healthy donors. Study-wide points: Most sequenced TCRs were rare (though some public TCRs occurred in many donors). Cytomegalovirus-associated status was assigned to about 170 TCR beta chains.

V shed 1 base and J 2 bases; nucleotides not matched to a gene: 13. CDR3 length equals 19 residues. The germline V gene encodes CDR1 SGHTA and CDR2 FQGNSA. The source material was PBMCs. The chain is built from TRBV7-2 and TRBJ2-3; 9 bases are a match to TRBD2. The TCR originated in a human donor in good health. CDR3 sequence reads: CASSLVPAGGVASTDTQYF. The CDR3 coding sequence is TGTGCCAGCAGCTTAGTGCCAGCGGGGGGCGTTGCGTCCACAGATACGCAGTATTTT.